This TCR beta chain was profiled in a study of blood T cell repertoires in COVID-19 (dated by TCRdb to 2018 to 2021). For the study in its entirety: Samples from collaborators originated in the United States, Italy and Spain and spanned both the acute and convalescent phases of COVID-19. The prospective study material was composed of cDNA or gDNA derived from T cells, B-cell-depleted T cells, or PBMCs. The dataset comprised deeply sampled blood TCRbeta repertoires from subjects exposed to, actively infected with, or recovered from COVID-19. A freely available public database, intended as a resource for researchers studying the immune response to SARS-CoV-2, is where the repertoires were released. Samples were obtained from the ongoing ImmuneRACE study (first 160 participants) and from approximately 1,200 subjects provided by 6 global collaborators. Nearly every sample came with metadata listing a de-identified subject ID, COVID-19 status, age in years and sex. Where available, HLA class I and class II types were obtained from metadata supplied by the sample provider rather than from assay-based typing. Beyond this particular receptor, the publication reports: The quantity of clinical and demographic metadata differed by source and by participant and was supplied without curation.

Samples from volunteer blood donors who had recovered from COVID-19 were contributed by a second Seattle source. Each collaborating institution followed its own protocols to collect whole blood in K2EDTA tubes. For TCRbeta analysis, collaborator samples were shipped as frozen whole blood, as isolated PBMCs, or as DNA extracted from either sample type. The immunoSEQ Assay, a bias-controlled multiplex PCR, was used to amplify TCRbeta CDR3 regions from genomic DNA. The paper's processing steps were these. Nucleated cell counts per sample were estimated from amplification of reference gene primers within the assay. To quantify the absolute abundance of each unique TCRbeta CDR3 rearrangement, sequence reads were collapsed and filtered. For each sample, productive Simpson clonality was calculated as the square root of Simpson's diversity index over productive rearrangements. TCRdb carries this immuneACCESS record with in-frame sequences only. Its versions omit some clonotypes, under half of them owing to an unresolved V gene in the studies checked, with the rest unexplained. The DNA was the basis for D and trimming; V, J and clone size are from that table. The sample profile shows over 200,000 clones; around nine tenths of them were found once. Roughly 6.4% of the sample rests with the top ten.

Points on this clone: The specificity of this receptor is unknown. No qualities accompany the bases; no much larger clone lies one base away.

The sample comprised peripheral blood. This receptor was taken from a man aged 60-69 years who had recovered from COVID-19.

The CDR3 has the sequence CASARAGEETQYF. The bases read TGTGCCAGCGCTCGGGCAGGGGAAGAGACCCAGTACTTC. This sequence uses TRBV6-5 and TRBJ2-5; a tentative D match to TRBD1 spans 6 bases. The junction carries 13 bases between V and J, which are trimmed by 8 bases and 3 bases respectively. The CDR3 runs 13 residues from the cysteine to the phenylalanine. Kept here is only the CDR3 DNA, which spans 39 bases and is read in frame from base 1. Via the germline V gene, CDR1 is MNHEY and CDR2 SVGAGI.